This T cell receptor (beta chain) was retrieved from a study of T-cell reconstitution after alpha-beta-depleted transplantation in children. Preparation of the TCRbeta library involved a method that used unique molecular identifiers. Each CDR3 protein gets one entry after TCRdb re-called the PCR reads with MiXCR. The table shows approximately 70,000 distinct CDR3 sequences, with approximately 4.4% occurring only once. This clonotype was observed at least ten times. Germline CDR1 and CDR2: SGHVS and FQNEAQ. The CDR3 loop spans 15 amino acids. With V trimmed by 1 base and J by 5 bases, 4 bases remained unmatched.

The chain recombines TRBV7-8 with TRBJ2-3, with 9 bases matching TRBD1. This receptor was identified in a boy less than two years old who had a stem cell transplant for acute myeloid leukemia, so the T cells may come from the graft donor. The sequenced sample was PBMCs, mostly from graft donor cells, obtained 180 days after TCRalphabeta/CD19-depleted stem cell transplant. The chain's CDR3 is CASSLGTGGIDTQYF. The DNA of the CDR3 is TGTGCCAGCAGCTTAGGTACAGGGGGCATAGATACGCAGTATTTT.